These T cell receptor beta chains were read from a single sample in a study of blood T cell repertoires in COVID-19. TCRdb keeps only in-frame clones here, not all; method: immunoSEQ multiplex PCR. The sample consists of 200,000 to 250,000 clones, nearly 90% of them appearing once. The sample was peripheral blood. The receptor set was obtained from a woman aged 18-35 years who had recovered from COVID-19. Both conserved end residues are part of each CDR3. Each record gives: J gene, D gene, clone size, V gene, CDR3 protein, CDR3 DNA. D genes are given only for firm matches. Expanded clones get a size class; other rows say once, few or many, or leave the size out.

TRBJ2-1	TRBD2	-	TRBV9	CASSVVGLAGVNEQFF	TGTGCCAGCAGCGTAGTGGGGCTAGCGGGAGTCAATGAGCAGTTCTTC
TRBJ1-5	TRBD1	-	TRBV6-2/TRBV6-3	CASSYSGTAQGPQHF	TGTGCCAGCAGTTACTCCGGGACAGCCCAGGGGCCCCAGCATTTT
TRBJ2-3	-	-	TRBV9	CASSTGTPDTQYF	TGTGCCAGCAGCACCGGGACACCAGATACGCAGTATTTT
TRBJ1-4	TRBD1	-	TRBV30	CAWNRQGLNEKLFF	TGTGCCTGGAACCGACAGGGCTTAAATGAAAAACTGTTTTTT
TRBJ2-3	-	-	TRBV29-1	CSVAPRGSTDTQYF	TGCAGCGTTGCCCCCAGGGGTAGCACAGATACGCAGTATTTT
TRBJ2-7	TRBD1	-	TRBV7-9	CASTDRGVYEQYF	TGTGCCAGCACCGACAGGGGCGTCTACGAGCAGTACTTC
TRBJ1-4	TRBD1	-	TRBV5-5	CASSRDRGLEKLFF	TGTGCCAGCAGCCGGGACAGGGGTTTGGAAAAACTGTTTTTT
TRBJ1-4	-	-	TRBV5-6	CASSSQDYNEKLFF	TGTGCCAGCAGCTCTCAGGATTATAATGAAAAACTGTTTTTT
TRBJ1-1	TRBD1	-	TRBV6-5	CASSRQGRTEAFF	TGTGCCAGCAGCCGACAGGGGAGGACTGAAGCTTTCTTT
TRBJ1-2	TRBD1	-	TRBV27	CASSTQGAEDYGYTF	TGTGCCAGCAGTACTCAGGGGGCTGAAGACTATGGCTACACCTTC
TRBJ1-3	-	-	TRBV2	CASGLTDSGNTIYF	TGTGCCTCCGGACTAACAGACTCTGGAAACACCATATATTTT
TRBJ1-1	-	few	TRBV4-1	CASSQGLVRGNTEAFF	TGCGCCAGCAGCCAAGGGTTGGTAAGGGGGAACACTGAAGCTTTCTTT
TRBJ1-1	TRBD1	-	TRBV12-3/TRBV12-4	CASSSKQGQAFF	TGTGCCAGCAGTTCCAAACAGGGGCAAGCTTTCTTT
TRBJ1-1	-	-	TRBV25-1	CASSGPGTRYTEAFF	TGTGCCAGCAGTGGACCGGGTACAAGGTACACTGAAGCTTTCTTT
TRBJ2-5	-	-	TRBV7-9	CASSLSLGLHQETQYF	TGTGCCAGCAGCTTATCCCTAGGACTCCACCAAGAGACCCAGTACTTC
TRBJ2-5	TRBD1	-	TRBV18	CASSPRDSQETQYF	TGTGCCAGCTCACCTCGGGACAGCCAAGAGACCCAGTACTTC
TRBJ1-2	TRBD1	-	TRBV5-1	CASSPEGQNYGYTF	TGCGCCAGCAGCCCCGAGGGACAGAACTATGGCTACACCTTC
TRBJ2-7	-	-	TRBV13	CASSSGTSHYEQYF	TGTGCCAGCAGCTCCGGGACTTCCCACTACGAGCAGTACTTC
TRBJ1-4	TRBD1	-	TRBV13	CASSPSGGREKLFF	TGTGCCAGCAGCCCCTCAGGGGGCAGGGAAAAACTGTTTTTT
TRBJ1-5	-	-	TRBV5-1	CASSGGHLSNQPQHF	TGCGCCAGCAGTGGGGGACACCTTAGCAATCAGCCCCAGCATTTT
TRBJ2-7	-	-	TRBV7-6	CASSLAFGPTYEQYF	TGTGCCAGCAGCTTAGCTTTCGGTCCTACCTACGAGCAGTACTTC
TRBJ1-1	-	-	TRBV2	CASSEFLALNTEAFF	TGTGCCAGCAGTGAATTTTTAGCCCTTAACACTGAAGCTTTCTTT
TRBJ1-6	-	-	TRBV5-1	CASSSVQDGSSLHF	TGCGCCAGCAGCTCTGTACAGGACGGTTCGTCCCTCCACTTT
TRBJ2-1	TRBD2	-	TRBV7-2	CASSFSGGAHNEQFF	TGTGCCAGCAGCTTTTCGGGAGGCGCGCACAATGAGCAGTTCTTC
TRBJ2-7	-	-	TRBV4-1	CASSQETGTWPKRQYF	TGCGCCAGCAGCCAAGAAACCGGGACATGGCCTAAAAGGCAGTACTTC
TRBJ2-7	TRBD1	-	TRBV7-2	CASSSGQGLGEQYF	TGTGCCAGCAGCTCCGGACAGGGGTTGGGCGAGCAGTACTTC
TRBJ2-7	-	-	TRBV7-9	CASSPLREDEQYF	TGTGCCAGCAGCCCCCTCAGGGAGGACGAGCAGTACTTC
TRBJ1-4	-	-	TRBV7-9	CASSRQIATNEKLFF	TGTGCCAGCAGCCGACAGATTGCAACTAATGAAAAACTGTTTTTT
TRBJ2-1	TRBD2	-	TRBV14	CASSPNGRALDEQFF	TGTGCCAGCAGTCCAAACGGGAGGGCTCTGGATGAGCAGTTCTTC
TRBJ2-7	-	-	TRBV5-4	CASSLPGHSYEQYF	TGTGCCAGCAGCTTGCCGGGACATAGCTACGAGCAGTACTTC
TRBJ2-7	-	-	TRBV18	CASSPSRALSYEQYF	TGTGCCAGCTCACCATCCAGGGCCCTATCCTACGAGCAGTACTTC
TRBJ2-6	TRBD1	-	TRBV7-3	CASSLTGTPDRGESSSGANVLTF	TGTGCCAGCAGCTTAACCGGTACCCCTGACAGGGGGGAATCTAGCTCTGGGGCCAACGTCCTGACTTTC
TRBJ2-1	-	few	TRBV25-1	CASTLTGSSGEQFF	TGTGCCAGCACCCTAACCGGTTCCTCGGGTGAGCAGTTCTTC
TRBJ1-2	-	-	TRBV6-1	CASSESQGFGYTF	TGTGCCAGCAGTGAATCCCAGGGATTCGGCTACACCTTC
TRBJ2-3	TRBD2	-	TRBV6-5	CASSIRLADTDTQYF	TGTGCCAGCAGTATTCGACTAGCGGACACAGATACGCAGTATTTT
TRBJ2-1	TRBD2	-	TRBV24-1	CATSDSTGTSVYNEQFF	TGTGCCACCAGTGACTCCACCGGGACTAGCGTCTACAATGAGCAGTTCTTC
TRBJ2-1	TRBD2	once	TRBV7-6	CASSLLAGAFNEQFF	TGTGCCAGCAGCTTACTAGCGGGAGCGTTCAATGAGCAGTTCTTC
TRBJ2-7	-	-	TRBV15	CATSRVGGYYEQYF	TGTGCCACCAGCAGAGTTGGGGGCTACTACGAGCAGTACTTC
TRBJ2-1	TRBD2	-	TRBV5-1	CASSLSATTSSYQEQFF	TGCGCCAGCAGCTTGAGTGCTACGACTAGCAGCTATCAGGAGCAGTTCTTC
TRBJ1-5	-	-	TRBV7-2	CASSLFVAGQPQHF	TGTGCCAGCAGCTTATTCGTGGCGGGGCAGCCCCAGCATTTT
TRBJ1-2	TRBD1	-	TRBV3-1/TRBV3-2	CASSQVRQGYGYTF	TGTGCCAGCAGCCAAGTTCGACAGGGGTACGGCTACACCTTC